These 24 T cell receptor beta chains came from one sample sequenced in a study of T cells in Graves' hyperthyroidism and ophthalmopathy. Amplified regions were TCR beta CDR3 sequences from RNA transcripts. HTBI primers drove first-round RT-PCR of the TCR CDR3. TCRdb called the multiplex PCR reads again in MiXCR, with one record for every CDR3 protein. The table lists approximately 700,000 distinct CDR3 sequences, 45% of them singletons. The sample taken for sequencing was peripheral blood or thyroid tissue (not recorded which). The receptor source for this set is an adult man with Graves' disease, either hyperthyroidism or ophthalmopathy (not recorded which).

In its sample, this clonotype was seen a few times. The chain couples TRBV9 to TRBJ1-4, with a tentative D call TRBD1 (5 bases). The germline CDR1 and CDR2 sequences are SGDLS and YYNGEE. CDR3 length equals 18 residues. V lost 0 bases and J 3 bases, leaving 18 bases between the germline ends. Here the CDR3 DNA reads TGTGCCAGCAGCGTAGCCGAAAATGGGGGGTTGGCTAATGAAAAACTGTTTTTT. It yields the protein CASSVAENGGLANEKLFF.

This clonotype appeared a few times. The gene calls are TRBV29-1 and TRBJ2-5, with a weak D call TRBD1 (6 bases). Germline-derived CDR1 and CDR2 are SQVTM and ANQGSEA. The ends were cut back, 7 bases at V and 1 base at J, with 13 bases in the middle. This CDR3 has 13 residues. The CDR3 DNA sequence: TGCAGCGGGGAACAGGGCGCCCAAGAGACCCAGTACTTC. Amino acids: CSGEQGAQETQYF.

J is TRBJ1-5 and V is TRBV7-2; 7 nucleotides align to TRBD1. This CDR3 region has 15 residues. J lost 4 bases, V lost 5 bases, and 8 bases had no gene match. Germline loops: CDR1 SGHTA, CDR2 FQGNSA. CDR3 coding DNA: TGTGCCAGCAGCGTTTTATCAGGGGGGAATCAGCCCCAGCATTTT. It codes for CASSVLSGGNQPQHF.

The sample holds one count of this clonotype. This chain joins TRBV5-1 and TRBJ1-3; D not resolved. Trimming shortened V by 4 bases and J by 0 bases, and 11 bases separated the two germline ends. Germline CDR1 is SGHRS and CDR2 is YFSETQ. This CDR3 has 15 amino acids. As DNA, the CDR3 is TGCGCCAGCAGCGAATCACAGACCTCTGGAAACACCATATATTTT. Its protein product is CASSESQTSGNTIYF.

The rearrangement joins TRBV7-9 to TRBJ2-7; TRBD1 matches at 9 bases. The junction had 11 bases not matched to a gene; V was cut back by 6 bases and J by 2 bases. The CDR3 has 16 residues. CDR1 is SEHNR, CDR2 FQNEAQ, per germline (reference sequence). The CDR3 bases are TGTGCCAGCAGTATACCCAGGGACAGGGAGACCTACGAGCAGTACTTC. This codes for CASSIPRDRETYEQYF.

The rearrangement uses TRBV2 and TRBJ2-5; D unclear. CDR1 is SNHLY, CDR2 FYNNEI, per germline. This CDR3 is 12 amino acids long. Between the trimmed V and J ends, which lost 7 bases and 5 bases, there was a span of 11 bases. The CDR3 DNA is TGTGCCAGCACCCTCAGGCAGGAGACCCAGTACTTC. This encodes CASTLRQETQYF. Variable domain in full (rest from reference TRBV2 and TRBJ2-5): EPEVTQTPSHQVTQMGQEVILRCVPISNHLYFYWYRQILGQKVEFLVSFYNNEISEKSEIFDDQFSVERPDGSNFTLKIRSTKLEDSAMYFCASTLRQETQYFGPGTRLLVL.

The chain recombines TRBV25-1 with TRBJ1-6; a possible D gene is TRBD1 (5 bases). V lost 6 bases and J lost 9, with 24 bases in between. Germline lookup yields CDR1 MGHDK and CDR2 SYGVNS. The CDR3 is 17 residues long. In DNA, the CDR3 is TGTGCCAGCAGCCGAAGCACCGGGACGGTCGTTTTTTCACCCCTCCACTTT. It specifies CASSRSTGTVVFSPLHF.

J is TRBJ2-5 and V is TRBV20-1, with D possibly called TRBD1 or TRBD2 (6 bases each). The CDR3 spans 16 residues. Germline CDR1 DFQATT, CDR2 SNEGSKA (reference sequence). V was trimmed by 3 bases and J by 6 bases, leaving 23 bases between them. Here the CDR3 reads CSASPSSAGTQKTQYF. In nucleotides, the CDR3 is TGCAGTGCTAGCCCCTCCTCGGCGGGGACACAAAAGACCCAGTACTTC.

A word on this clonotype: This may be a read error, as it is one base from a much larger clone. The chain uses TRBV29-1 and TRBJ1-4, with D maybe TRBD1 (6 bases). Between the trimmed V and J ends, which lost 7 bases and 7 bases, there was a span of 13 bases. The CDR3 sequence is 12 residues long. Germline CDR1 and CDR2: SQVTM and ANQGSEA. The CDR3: CSDGWTAEKLFF. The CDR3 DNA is TGCAGCGATGGGTGGACAGCTGAAAAACTGTTTTTT.

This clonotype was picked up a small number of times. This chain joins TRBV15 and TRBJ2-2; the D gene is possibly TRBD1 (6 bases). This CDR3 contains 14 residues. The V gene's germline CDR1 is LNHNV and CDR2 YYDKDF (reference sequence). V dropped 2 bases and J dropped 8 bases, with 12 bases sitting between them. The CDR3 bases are TGTGCCACCAGCAGATACAGGGACGCGGGGGAGCTGTTTTTT. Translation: CATSRYRDAGELFF.

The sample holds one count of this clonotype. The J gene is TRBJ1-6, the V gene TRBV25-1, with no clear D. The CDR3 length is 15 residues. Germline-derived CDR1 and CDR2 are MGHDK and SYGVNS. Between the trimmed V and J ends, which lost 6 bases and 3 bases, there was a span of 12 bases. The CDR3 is CASSQLAVYNSPLHF. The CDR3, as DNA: TGTGCCAGCAGCCAACTTGCAGTCTATAATTCACCCCTCCACTTT.

The CDR3 nucleotides are TGTGCCAGCAGCTTCCGGGACAGGGGGAGACTGGACGAGCAGTACTTC. The encoded protein is CASSFRDRGRLDEQYF. The rearrangement links TRBV7-9 to TRBJ2-7; 11 bases map to TRBD1. Trimming cost V 3 bases and J 5 bases; bases outside gene matches: 9. The CDR3 covers 16 residues. The germline gives CDR1 SEHNR, CDR2 FQNEAQ (reference sequence).

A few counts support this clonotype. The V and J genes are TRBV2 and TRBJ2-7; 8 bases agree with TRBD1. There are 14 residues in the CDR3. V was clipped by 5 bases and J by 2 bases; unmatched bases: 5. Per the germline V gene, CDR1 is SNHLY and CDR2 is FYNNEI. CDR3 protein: CASSQGQVAYEQYF. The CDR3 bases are TGTGCCAGCAGTCAGGGACAGGTGGCCTACGAGCAGTACTTC.

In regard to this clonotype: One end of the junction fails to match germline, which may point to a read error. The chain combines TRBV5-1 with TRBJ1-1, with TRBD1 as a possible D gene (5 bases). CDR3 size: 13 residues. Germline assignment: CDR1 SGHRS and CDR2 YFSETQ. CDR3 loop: CASSQMGRAEAFF. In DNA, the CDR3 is TGTGCCAGCTCGCAAATGGGCAGGGCTGAAGCTTTCTTT.

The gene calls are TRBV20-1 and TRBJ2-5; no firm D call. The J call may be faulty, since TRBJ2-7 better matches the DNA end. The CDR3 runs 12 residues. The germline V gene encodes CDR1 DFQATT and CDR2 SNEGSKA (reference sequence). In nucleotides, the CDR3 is TGCAGTGCTAGACCGGGCTTCGTCGAGCAGTACTTC. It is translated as CSARPGFVEQYF.

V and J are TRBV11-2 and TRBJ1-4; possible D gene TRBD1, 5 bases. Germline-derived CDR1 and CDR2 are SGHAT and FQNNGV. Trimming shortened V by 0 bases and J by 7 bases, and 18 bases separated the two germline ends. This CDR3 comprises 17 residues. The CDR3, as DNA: TGTGCCAGCAGCTTAGATCCCCCCGGACATGGGCCTGAAAAACTGTTTTTT. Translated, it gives CASSLDPPGHGPEKLFF.

CDR3 region: CASSLESTGPYGGETQYF. CDR3 nucleotides: TGTGCCAGCAGCTTGGAGTCTACAGGGCCTTATGGGGGGGAGACCCAGTACTTC. The chain is built from TRBV7-2 and TRBJ2-5; D assignment may be TRBD1 or TRBD2 (6 bases each). CDR1 and CDR2 from the germline V gene are SGHTA and FQGNSA. CDR3 length equals 18 residues. The V and J ends lost 3 bases and 5 bases respectively, with 25 bases between them.

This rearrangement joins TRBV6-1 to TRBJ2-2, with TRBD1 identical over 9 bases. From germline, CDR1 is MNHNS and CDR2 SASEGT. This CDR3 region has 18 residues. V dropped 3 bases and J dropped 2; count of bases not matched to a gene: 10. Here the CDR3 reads CASSEEGQGVPNTGELFF. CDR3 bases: TGTGCCAGCAGTGAGGAGGGACAGGGCGTACCTAACACCGGGGAGCTGTTTTTT.

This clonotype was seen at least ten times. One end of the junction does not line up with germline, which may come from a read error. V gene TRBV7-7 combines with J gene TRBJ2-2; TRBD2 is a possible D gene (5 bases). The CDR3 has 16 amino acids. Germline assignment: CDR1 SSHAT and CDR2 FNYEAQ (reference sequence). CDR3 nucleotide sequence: TGTGCTAGCAGCTTAGTCGGCGGAACCGGGAACGGGGAGCTGTTTTTT. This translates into CASSLVGGTGNGELFF.

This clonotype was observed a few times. The CDR3: CASSTGNTNTEAFF. For the CDR3, the DNA is TGTGCCAGCAGCACAGGGAACACGAACACTGAAGCTTTCTTT. The rearrangement links TRBV5-4 to TRBJ1-1; D is possibly TRBD1 (6 bases). Trimming took 4 bases from V and 1 from J, leaving 11 bases between them. CDR1 and CDR2 (germline): SGHNT, YYREEE (reference sequence). This CDR3 is built from 14 residues. Complete variable domain (other parts from reference TRBV5-4 and TRBJ1-1): ETGVTQSPTHLIKTRGQQVTLRCSSQSGHNTVSWYQQALGQGPQFIFQYYREEENGRGNFPPRFSGLQFPNYSSELNVNALELDDSALYLCASSTGNTNTEAFFGQGTRLTVV.

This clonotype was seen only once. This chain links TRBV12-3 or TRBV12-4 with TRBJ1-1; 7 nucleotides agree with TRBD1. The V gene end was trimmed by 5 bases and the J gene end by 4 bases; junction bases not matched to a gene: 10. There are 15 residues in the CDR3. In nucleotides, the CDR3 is TGTGCCAGCAGTCCCCTCGGGACAGATGCCACTGAAGCTTTCTTT. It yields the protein CASSPLGTDATEAFF.

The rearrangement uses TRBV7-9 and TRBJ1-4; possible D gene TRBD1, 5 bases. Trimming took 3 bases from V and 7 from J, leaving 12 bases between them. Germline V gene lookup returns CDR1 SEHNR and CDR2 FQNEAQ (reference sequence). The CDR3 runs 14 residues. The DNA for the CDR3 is TGTGCCAGCAGCTTCAGGGAAGAGGGTGAAAAACTGTTTTTT. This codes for CASSFREEGEKLFF.

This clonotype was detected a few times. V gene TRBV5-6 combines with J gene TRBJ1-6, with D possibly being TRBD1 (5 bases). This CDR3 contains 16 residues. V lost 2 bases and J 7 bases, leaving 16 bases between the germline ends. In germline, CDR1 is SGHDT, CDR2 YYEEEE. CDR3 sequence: CASSLLGGTGNSPLHF. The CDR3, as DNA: TGTGCCAGCAGCTTATTGGGCGGGACGGGGAATTCACCCCTCCACTTT.

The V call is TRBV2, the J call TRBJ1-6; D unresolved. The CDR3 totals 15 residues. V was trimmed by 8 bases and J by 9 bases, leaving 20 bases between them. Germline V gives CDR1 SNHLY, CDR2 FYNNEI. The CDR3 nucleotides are TGTGCCAGCGGGGTCTCAGCGGAGCCAAGTTCACCCCTCCACTTT. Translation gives CASGVSAEPSSPLHF.